This T cell receptor beta chain derives from a study of OX40 agonist ivuxolimab in advanced cancers. Study-wide findings and caveats: Expanded clones tended on average to be more numerous among CD8+ T cells than CD4+. Both CD4+ and CD8+ T cell populations in blood had undergone clonal expansion by week 6 at 0.1 to 3.0 mg/kg.

CDR1 is SGHVS, CDR2 FQNEAQ, per germline. CDR3 length: 15 residues. Trimming removed 1 base from V and 3 bases from J, with 12 bases in between. In the case of this clone: The antigen is unknown.

This table comes from immunoSEQ multiplex PCR, and its TCRdb copy is limited to in-frame clones, with some not included. The sample contains fewer than 30,000 clones, approximately 93% of which appear only once. This sequence originates from an adult with an advanced solid tumor such as melanoma, head and neck, liver or kidney cancer. This chain uses TRBV7-8 with TRBJ1-2, with a weak D call TRBD1 (5 bases). The sample here was CD4+ or CD8+ T cells sorted from blood, taken in a trial of the OX40 agonist ivuxolimab. CDR3 sequence: CASSLVYRPDYGYTF. For the CDR3, the DNA is TGTGCCAGCAGCTTAGTGTACAGGCCTGACTATGGCTACACCTTC.